The rows below give T cell receptor beta chains drawn from one sample of a study of blood T cell repertoires in COVID-19. Only in-frame clones appear in the TCRdb table, and some are missing; sequencing was by immunoSEQ multiplex PCR. The sample contains hundreds of thousands of clones, more than 85% of which appear only once. The sequenced material came from PBMCs or T cells enriched from blood (not recorded which). Receptor source: a man aged 40-55 years who had recovered from COVID-19. Each CDR3 is given with its conserved first and last residue. The D gene is left open where the match is weak. Clone size is not always given. Where it is, it says once, few, many or a class for expanded clones.

d_gene	v_gene	abundance	j_gene	CDR3aa	CDR3nt
-	TRBV4-1	-	TRBJ2-7	CASSQVFLSYEQYF	TGCGCCAGCAGCCAAGTATTTCTATCCTACGAGCAGTACTTC
TRBD1	TRBV11-2	-	TRBJ2-7	CASSSASGTAPYEQYF	TGTGCCAGCAGCTCTGCATCCGGGACAGCGCCCTACGAGCAGTACTTC
-	TRBV6-1	-	TRBJ1-3	CASSEEGPGPGNTIYF	TGTGCCAGCAGTGAGGAGGGCCCGGGCCCTGGAAACACCATATATTTT
-	TRBV4-2	-	TRBJ1-2	CASSHGAGTSEGYTF	TGTGCCAGCAGCCACGGCGCCGGGACTTCGGAAGGCTACACCTTC
-	TRBV6-2/TRBV6-3	-	TRBJ2-5	CASSYYRWQETQYF	TGTGCCAGCAGTTACTACCGGTGGCAAGAGACCCAGTACTTC
-	TRBV5-1	-	TRBJ2-7	CASGQSSYEQYF	TGCGCCAGCGGACAGAGCTCCTACGAGCAGTACTTC
TRBD1	TRBV6-5	-	TRBJ2-7	CASREGQGPPHEQYF	TGTGCCAGCAGAGAGGGACAGGGGCCGCCTCACGAGCAGTACTTC
-	TRBV5-4	-	TRBJ1-6	CASSLGSGGDHSPLHF	TGTGCCAGCAGCTTGGGTAGCGGCGGAGACCATTCACCCCTCCACTTT
-	TRBV7-9	-	TRBJ1-6	CASSLVGESPLHF	TGTGCCAGCAGCTTAGTGGGAGAATCACCCCTCCACTTT
TRBD2	TRBV3-1/TRBV3-2	-	TRBJ2-5	CASSQDPGLAGYF	TGTGCCAGCAGCCAAGATCCTGGACTAGCCGGGTACTTC
-	TRBV7-8	-	TRBJ2-7	CASSFQRQSSYEQYF	TGTGCCAGCAGCTTCCAGAGGCAAAGCTCCTACGAGCAGTACTTC
TRBD1	TRBV19	-	TRBJ1-1	CASAAGDRGRLNTEAFF	TGTGCCAGTGCCGCTGGGGACAGGGGGCGGTTGAACACTGAAGCTTTCTTT
-	TRBV9	-	TRBJ1-1	CASSSESNTEAFF	TGTGCCAGCAGTAGTGAGTCCAACACTGAAGCTTTCTTT
-	TRBV9	-	TRBJ1-5	CARSVGGGSGNQPQHF	TGTGCCCGCAGCGTAGGGGGGGGTTCAGGCAATCAGCCCCAGCATTTT
-	TRBV5-5	-	TRBJ2-2	CASRLNQQRTGELFF	TGTGCCAGCAGACTAAACCAACAACGCACCGGGGAGCTGTTTTTT
TRBD2	TRBV6-4	-	TRBJ2-7	CASSLREGPYEQYF	TGTGCCAGCAGCCTGCGGGAGGGCCCCTACGAGCAGTACTTC
TRBD1	TRBV30	-	TRBJ2-5	CAWRGMLGQGGETQYF	TGTGCCTGGAGGGGTATGTTGGGACAGGGAGGAGAGACCCAGTACTTC
TRBD1	TRBV19	-	TRBJ1-5	CASSGNRGRGSNQPQHF	TGTGCCAGTAGTGGAAACAGGGGGCGAGGCAGCAATCAGCCCCAGCATTTT
TRBD2	TRBV28	-	TRBJ2-2	CASSKILGKSGRATGELFF	TGTGCCAGCAGTAAAATCCTAGGGAAAAGCGGGAGGGCCACCGGGGAGCTGTTTTTT
-	TRBV5-1	-	TRBJ1-4	CASGPDRPNEKLFF	TGCGCCAGCGGACCGGACAGACCTAATGAAAAACTGTTTTTT
TRBD1	TRBV6-5	-	TRBJ2-5	CASSSRTGVQETQYF	TGTGCCAGCAGTTCGCGGACAGGGGTCCAAGAGACCCAGTACTTC
TRBD1	TRBV7-3	-	TRBJ2-7	CASSDGRTGSYEQYF	TGTGCCAGCAGCGATGGGAGGACAGGGTCCTACGAGCAGTACTTC
-	TRBV7-2	-	TRBJ1-1	CASSLVGGGNTEAFF	TGTGCCAGCAGCTTAGTTGGGGGAGGTAACACTGAAGCTTTCTTT
TRBD1	TRBV14	-	TRBJ1-2	CASSHQGQANYGYTF	TGTGCCAGCAGCCACCAGGGACAGGCGAACTATGGCTACACCTTC
-	TRBV29-1	-	TRBJ1-2	CSVEAGGHGYTF	TGCAGCGTTGAAGCGGGGGGTCATGGCTACACCTTC
TRBD1	TRBV5-6	once	TRBJ1-4	CASSQDRDDEKLFF	TGTGCCAGCAGCCAAGACAGGGATGACGAAAAACTGTTTTTT
-	TRBV7-9	-	TRBJ1-1	CASSFPGSTEAFF	TGTGCCAGCAGCTTTCCGGGGAGCACTGAAGCTTTCTTT
TRBD1	TRBV4-3	-	TRBJ1-2	CASSPTGTGGSYGYTF	TGCGCCAGCAGCCCAACCGGGACAGGGGGCAGCTATGGCTACACCTTC
-	TRBV19	-	TRBJ1-1	CASSIGPSGMNTEAFF	TGTGCCAGTAGTATTGGCCCCTCGGGGATGAACACTGAAGCTTTCTTT
-	TRBV9	many	TRBJ1-4	CASSVDGAREKLFF	TGTGCCAGCAGCGTAGATGGGGCGCGCGAAAAACTGTTTTTT
-	TRBV7-9	-	TRBJ1-5	CASSLEDSLNYSNQPQHF	TGTGCCAGCAGCTTGGAGGACAGTCTTAACTATAGCAATCAGCCCCAGCATTTT
-	TRBV7-2	once	TRBJ1-1	CASSSQSAGHTEAFF	TGTGCCAGCAGCTCCCAATCCGCAGGGCACACTGAAGCTTTCTTT
TRBD2	TRBV5-1	-	TRBJ2-2	CASSWPGLAEKHTNTGELFF	TGCGCCAGCAGCTGGCCGGGACTAGCGGAGAAACATACTAACACCGGGGAGCTGTTTTTT
TRBD1	TRBV7-7	-	TRBJ2-1	CASSLGDSSPYNEQFF	TGTGCCAGCAGCTTAGGGGACAGTTCTCCCTACAATGAGCAGTTCTTC
TRBD1	TRBV11-3	-	TRBJ1-1	CASSLGGQGRYTEAFF	TGTGCCAGCAGCTTAGGGGGACAGGGGCGGTACACTGAAGCTTTCTTT
TRBD1	TRBV27	once	TRBJ2-5	CASSPPGTGGAGTQYF	TGTGCCAGCAGCCCCCCGGGGACAGGGGGCGCTGGGACCCAGTACTTC
-	TRBV28	-	TRBJ2-1	CASTLYAGSSYNEQFF	TGTGCCAGCACTCTCTACGCGGGCAGCTCCTACAATGAGCAGTTCTTC
-	TRBV6-2/TRBV6-3	-	TRBJ2-1	CASSRQGLDLFF	TGTGCCAGCAGTCGACAGGGACTAGACTTGTTCTTC
TRBD2	TRBV7-2	-	TRBJ2-1	CASSLALAGGDEQFF	TGTGCCAGCAGCTTAGCGCTAGCGGGAGGCGATGAGCAGTTCTTC
TRBD1	TRBV10-2	-	TRBJ1-6	CASYGTGGADNSPLHF	TGCGCCAGCTACGGGACAGGCGGGGCGGATAATTCACCCCTCCACTTT
-	TRBV7-9	-	TRBJ1-1	CASSPPRTEAFF	TGTGCCAGCAGCCCTCCCCGGACTGAAGCTTTCTTT
TRBD2	TRBV4-2	-	TRBJ2-5	CASSQGPGTSGQQETQYF	TGTGCCAGCAGCCAAGGACCCGGGACTAGCGGACAACAAGAGACCCAGTACTTC
-	TRBV11-2	-	TRBJ2-5	CASSLVNSETQYF	TGTGCCAGCAGCTTAGTAAATTCGGAGACCCAGTACTTC